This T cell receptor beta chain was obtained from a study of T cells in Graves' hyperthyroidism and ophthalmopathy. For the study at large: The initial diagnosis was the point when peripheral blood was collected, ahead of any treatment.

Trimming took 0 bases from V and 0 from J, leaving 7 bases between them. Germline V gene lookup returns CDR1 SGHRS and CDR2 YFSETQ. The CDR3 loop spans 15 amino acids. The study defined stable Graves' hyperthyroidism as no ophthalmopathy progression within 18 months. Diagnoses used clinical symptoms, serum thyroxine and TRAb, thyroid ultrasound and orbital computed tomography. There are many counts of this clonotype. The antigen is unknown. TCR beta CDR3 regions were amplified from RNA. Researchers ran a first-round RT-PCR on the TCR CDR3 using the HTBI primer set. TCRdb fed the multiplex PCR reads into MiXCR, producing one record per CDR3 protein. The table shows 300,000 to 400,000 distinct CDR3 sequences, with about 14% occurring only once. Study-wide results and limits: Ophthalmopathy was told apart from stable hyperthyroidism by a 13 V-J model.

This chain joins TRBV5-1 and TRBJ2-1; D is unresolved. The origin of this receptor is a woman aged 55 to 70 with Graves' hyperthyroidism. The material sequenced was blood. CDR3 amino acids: CASSLDSISYNEQFF. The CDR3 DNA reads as TGCGCCAGCAGCTTGGATTCGATCTCCTACAATGAGCAGTTCTTC.